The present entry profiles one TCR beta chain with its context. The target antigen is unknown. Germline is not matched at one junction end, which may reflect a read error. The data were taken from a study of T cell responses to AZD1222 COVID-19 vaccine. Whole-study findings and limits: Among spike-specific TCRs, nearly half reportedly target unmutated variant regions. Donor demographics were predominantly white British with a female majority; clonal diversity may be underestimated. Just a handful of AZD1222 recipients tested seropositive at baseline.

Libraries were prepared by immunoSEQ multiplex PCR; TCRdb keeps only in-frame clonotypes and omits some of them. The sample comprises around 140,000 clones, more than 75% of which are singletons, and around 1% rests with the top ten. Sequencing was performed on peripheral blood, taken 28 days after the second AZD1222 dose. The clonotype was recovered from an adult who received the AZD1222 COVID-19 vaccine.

CDR3 residues: CASSPRGYSSYNEQFF. Written as DNA, the CDR3 is TGTGCTAGCAGCCCGAGGGGCTACAGCTCCTACAATGAGCAGTTCTTC. The chain links TRBV7-7 to TRBJ2-1; possibly TRBD1 or TRBD2 for D (5 bases each). This CDR3 is built from 16 residues. CDR1 and CDR2 from the germline V gene are SSHAT and FNYEAQ (reference sequence).